The 5 T cell receptor beta chains presented below share a single source sample, sequenced in a study of T cells in Graves' hyperthyroidism and ophthalmopathy. The source material, RNA transcripts, was used to amplify TCR beta CDR3 regions. The study used the HTBI primer set for a first-round RT-PCR of the TCR CDR3. TCRdb itself ran the multiplex PCR reads through MiXCR, one entry per CDR3 protein. Here the sample spans fewer than 400,000 distinct CDR3 sequences, 15% to 18% being singletons. The sample taken for sequencing was blood. The receptor source for this set is a woman younger than 35 with Graves' hyperthyroidism that later progressed to Graves' ophthalmopathy.

Many counts were recorded for this clonotype. J is TRBJ2-5 and V is TRBV28; the D gene is possibly TRBD2 (6 bases). The CDR3 is 15 amino acids. Germline V gene sequence: CDR1 MDHEN, CDR2 SYDVKM. Trimming cost V 5 bases and J 2 bases, with 15 bases left between them. The CDR3 sequence is CASSPGLEIQETQYF. In DNA, the CDR3 is TGTGCCAGCAGTCCGGGACTCGAGATTCAAGAGACCCAGTACTTC.

This clonotype was recorded at least ten times. At one boundary the junction diverges from the germline segment, which might be a read error. The chain employs TRBV7-7 and TRBJ1-5, with D perhaps TRBD1 (6 bases). Per germline, CDR1 SSHAT and CDR2 FNYEAQ (reference sequence). The CDR3 runs 19 residues. CDR3 nucleotide sequence: TGTGCTAGCAGCTTAGCGCAGACAGGCCCCCACACCCCCAATCAGCCCCAGCATTTT. It encodes CASSLAQTGPHTPNQPQHF.

This clonotype was detected many times. The chain has TRBV7-9 and TRBJ2-1; D may be TRBD1 or TRBD2 (5 bases each). Germline lookup yields CDR1 SEHNR and CDR2 FQNEAQ (reference sequence). This CDR3 comprises 12 residues. With 5 bases removed from V and 9 bases from J, the gap between germline ends came to 11 bases. CDR3 protein: CASSQPGTEQFF. The CDR3 DNA reads TGTGCCAGCAGCCAACCGGGGACTGAGCAGTTCTTC.

This clonotype was counted between two and nine times. The chain joins TRBV7-2 to TRBJ2-3, with D perhaps TRBD2 (6 bases). V was pared by 3 bases and J by 3 bases, with 13 bases between. CDR3 size: 15 residues. CDR1 is SGHTA and CDR2 is FQGNSA in the germline V gene. The CDR3 protein is CASSFSSGVTDTQYF. The CDR3 region has the DNA TGTGCCAGCAGCTTTTCATCGGGAGTTACAGATACGCAGTATTTT. Together with reference TRBV7-2 and TRBJ2-3, the CDR3 gives the full variable domain: GAGVSQSPSNKVTEKGKDVELRCDPISGHTALYWYRQSLGQGLEFLIYFQGNSAPDKSGLPSDRFSAERTGGSVSTLTIQRTQQEDSAVYLCASSFSSGVTDTQYFGPGTRLTVL.

This clonotype occurred many times. The genes are TRBV7-2 and TRBJ1-4; no firm D call. The V gene's germline CDR1 is SGHTA and CDR2 FQGNSA. The germline V and J ends were trimmed by 5 bases and 8 bases, with 12 bases remaining between them. The CDR3 consists of 13 residues. CDR3 sequence: CASSPVGGEKLFF. In nucleotides, the CDR3 is TGTGCCAGCAGCCCTGTAGGAGGAGAAAAACTGTTTTTT.